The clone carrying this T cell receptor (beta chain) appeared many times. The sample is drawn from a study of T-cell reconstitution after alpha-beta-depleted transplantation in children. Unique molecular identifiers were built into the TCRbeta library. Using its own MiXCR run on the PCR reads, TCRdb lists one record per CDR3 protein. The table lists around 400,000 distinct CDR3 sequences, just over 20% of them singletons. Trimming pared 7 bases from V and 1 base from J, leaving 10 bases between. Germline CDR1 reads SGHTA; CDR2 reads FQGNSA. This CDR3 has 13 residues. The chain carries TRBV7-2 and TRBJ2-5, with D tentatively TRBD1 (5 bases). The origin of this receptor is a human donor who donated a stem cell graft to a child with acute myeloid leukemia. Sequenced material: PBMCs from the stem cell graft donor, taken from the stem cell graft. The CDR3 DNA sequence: TGTGCCAGCAACCGACAGACCCAAGAGACCCAGTACTTC. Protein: CASNRQTQETQYF.